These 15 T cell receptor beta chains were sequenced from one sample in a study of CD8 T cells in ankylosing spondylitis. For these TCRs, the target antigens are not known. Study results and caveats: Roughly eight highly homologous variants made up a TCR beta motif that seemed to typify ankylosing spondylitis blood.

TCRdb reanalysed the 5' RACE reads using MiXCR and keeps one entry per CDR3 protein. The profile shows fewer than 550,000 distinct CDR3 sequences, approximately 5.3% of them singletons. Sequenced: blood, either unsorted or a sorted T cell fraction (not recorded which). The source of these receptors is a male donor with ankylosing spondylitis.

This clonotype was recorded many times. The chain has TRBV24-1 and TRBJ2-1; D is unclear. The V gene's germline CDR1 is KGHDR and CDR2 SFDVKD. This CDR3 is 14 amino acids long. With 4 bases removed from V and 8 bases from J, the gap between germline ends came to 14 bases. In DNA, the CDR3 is TGTGCCACCAGTGAGGCTGGAATCTTCGATGAGCAGTTCTTC. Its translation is CATSEAGIFDEQFF.

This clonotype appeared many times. In DNA form, the CDR3 reads TGCGCCAGCAGCCAAGAGGGGGGGGTCACAGATACGCAGTATTTT. It translates to CASSQEGGVTDTQYF. This chain joins TRBV4-3 and TRBJ2-3, with 7 bases aligning to TRBD2. V dropped 0 bases and J dropped 2; count of bases not matched to a gene: 2. Looked up from germline, CDR1 is LGHNA and CDR2 is YSLEER. This CDR3 has 15 amino acids.

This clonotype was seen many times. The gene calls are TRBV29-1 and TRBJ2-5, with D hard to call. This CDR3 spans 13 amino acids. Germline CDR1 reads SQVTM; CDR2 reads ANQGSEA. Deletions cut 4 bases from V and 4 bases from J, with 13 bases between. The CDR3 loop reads CSVVPGWGETQYF. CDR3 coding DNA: TGCAGCGTTGTCCCTGGATGGGGAGAGACCCAGTACTTC.

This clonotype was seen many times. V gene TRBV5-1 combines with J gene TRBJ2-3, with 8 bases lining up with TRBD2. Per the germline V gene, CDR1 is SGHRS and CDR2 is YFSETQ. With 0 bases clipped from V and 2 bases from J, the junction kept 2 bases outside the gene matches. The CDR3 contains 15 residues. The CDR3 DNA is TGCGCCAGCAGCTTGGTAGCGGGGTACACAGATACGCAGTATTTT. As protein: CASSLVAGYTDTQYF.

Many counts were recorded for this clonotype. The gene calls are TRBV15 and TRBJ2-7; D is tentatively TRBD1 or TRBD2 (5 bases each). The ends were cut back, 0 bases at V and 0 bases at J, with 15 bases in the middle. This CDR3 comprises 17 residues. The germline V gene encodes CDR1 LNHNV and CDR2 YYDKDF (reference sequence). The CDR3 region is CATSRDQFRDGSYEQYF. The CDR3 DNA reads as TGTGCCACCAGCAGAGATCAATTCCGGGACGGCTCCTACGAGCAGTACTTC.

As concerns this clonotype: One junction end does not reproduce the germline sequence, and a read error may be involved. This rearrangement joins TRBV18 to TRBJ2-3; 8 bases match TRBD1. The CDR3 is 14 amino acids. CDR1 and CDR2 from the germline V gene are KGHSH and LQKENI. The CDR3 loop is CTSSAWTGLDTQYF. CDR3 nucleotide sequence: TGTACCAGCTCGGCGTGGACAGGGTTGGATACGCAGTATTTT.

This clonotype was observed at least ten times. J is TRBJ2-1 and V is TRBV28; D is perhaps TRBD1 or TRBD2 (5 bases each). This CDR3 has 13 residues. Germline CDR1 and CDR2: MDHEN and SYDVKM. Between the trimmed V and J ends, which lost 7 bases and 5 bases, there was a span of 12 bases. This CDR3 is CASIELGDNEQFF. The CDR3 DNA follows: TGTGCCAGCATCGAGTTGGGGGACAATGAGCAGTTCTTC.

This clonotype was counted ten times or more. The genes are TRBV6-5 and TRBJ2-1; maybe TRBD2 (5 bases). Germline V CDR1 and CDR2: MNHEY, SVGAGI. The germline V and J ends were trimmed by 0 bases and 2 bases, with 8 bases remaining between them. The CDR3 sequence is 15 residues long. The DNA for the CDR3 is TGTGCCAGCAGTTACTCTTTAGCGACCTACAATGAGCAGTTCTTC. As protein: CASSYSLATYNEQFF.

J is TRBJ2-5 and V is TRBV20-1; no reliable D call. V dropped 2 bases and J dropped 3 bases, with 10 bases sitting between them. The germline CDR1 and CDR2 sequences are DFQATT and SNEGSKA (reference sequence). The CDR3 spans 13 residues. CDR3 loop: CSARQRTEETQYF. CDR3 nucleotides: TGCAGTGCTAGACAAAGGACCGAAGAGACCCAGTACTTC.

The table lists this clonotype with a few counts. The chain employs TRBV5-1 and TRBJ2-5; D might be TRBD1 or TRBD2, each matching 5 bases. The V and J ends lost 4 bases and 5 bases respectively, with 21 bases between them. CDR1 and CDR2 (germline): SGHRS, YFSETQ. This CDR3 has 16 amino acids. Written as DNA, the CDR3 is TGCGCCAGCAGCAGCCGGGGACCAGCACTGGGCGAGACCCAGTACTTC. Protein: CASSSRGPALGETQYF.

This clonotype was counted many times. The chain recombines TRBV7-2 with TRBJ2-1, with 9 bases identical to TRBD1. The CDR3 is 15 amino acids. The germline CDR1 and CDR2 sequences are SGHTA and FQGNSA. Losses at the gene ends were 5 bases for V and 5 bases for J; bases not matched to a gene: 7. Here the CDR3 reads CASSRDRVFDNEQFF. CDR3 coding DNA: TGTGCCAGCAGCCGGGACAGGGTTTTCGACAATGAGCAGTTCTTC.

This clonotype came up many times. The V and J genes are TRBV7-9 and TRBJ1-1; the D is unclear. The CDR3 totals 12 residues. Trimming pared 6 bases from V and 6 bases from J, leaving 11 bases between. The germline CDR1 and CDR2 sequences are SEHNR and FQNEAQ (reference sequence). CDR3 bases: TGTGCCAGCAGTTGGGGAAGGGCTGAAGCTTTCTTT. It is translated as CASSWGRAEAFF.

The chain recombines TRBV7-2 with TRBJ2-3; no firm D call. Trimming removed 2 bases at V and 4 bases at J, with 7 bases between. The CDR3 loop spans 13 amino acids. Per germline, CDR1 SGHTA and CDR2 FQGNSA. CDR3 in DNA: TGTGCCAGCAGCTTAACGGTTTCAGATACGCAGTATTTT. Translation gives CASSLTVSDTQYF.

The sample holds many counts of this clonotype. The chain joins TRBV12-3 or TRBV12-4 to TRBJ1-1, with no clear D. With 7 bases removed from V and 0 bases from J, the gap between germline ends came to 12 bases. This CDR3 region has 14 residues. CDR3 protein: CASTQAAMNTEAFF. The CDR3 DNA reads TGTGCCAGCACCCAGGCGGCCATGAACACTGAAGCTTTCTTT.

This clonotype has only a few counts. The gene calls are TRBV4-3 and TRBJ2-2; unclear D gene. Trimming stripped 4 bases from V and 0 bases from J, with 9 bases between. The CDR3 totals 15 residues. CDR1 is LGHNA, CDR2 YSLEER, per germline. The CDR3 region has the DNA TGCGCCAGCAGCCCGAACTGGGCGAACACCGGGGAGCTGTTTTTT. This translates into CASSPNWANTGELFF.